The T cell receptor (beta chain) under discussion was sequenced for a study of blood T cell repertoires in COVID-19. In the original processing: Amplifying reference gene primers gave estimates of nucleated cell counts. Sequenced by immunoSEQ multiplex PCR; TCRdb stores in-frame clones only, minus some. V and J calls and clone size are those listed in that table; D and trimming were worked out from the DNA. The repertoire holds about 210,000 clones, with about nine tenths as singletons. J gave up 3 bases and V 2 bases, and 2 bases lay outside the gene matches. The CDR3 covers 15 residues. Germline assignment: CDR1 SGHTA and CDR2 FQGTGA.

The genes are TRBV7-3 and TRBJ2-2, with 8 positions matching TRBD2. This clonotype originated in a man aged 40-50 years with acute or convalescent COVID-19. Source material: peripheral blood. CDR3 protein: CASSLSAGDTGELFF. CDR3 in DNA: TGTGCCAGCAGCTTATCAGCGGGAGACACCGGGGAGCTGTTTTTT.